The 4 T cell receptor beta chains reported below all come from one sample, sequenced in a study of cytomegalovirus exposure and HLA in healthy donors (dated by TCRdb to about 2017). The method was the immunoSEQ multiplex PCR assay. TCRdb limited this immuneACCESS table to in-frame rearrangements with V and J called. A share of clones is missing; checked studies link under half to unresolved V genes, and the rest is unexplained. The sample records about 360,000 clones, 86% of which are singletons. 0.83% of the sample lies in the top ten. The sequenced material came from PBMCs. The source of these receptors is a woman under 30 in good health and CMV-seronegative.

The chain combines TRBV30 with TRBJ2-7; 8 bases line up with TRBD1. This CDR3 is built from 19 residues. Germline-derived CDR1 and CDR2 are GTSNPN and SVGIG (reference sequence). V shed 0 bases, J shed 0 bases, and the junction held 16 bases outside the gene matches. The CDR3 sequence is CAWSVMSSGGFPRSYEQYF. For the CDR3, the DNA is TGTGCCTGGAGTGTAATGTCGTCAGGGGGCTTTCCTCGCTCCTACGAGCAGTACTTC.

This chain links TRBV27 with TRBJ2-7; D is ambiguous. CDR3 length: 14 amino acids. V lost 5 bases and J 7 bases, leaving 18 bases between the germline ends. Per germline, CDR1 MNHEY and CDR2 SMNVEV (reference sequence). The CDR3 protein is CASSPPPTWREQYF. The DNA of the CDR3 is TGTGCCAGCAGTCCCCCCCCTACGTGGAGAGAGCAGTACTTC.

The V call is TRBV27, the J call TRBJ2-1; TRBD2 is a possible D gene (6 bases). CDR3 length equals 15 residues. Per germline, CDR1 MNHEY and CDR2 SMNVEV (reference sequence). V lost 3 bases and J 2 bases, leaving 11 bases between the germline ends. CDR3 amino acids: CASSFRDSTYNEQFF. Here the CDR3 DNA reads TGTGCCAGCAGTTTCCGGGACTCAACCTACAATGAGCAGTTCTTC.

This clone was detected only a few times. The gene calls are TRBV2 and TRBJ1-2; D remains ambiguous. The V end was cut by 8 bases, the J end by 5 bases, with 12 bases between. Looked up from germline, CDR1 is SNHLY and CDR2 is FYNNEI. The CDR3 sequence is 12 residues long. The DNA for the CDR3 is TGTGCCAGCTCGAGGGAAGGGTATGGCTACACCTTC. Protein: CASSREGYGYTF.